What follows are 24 T cell receptor beta chains derived from one specimen sequenced in a study of immune evolution from preneoplasia to lung adenocarcinoma. Repertoires were generated with immunoSEQ multiplex PCR, while TCRdb's copy carries only in-frame clones and drops some. The table lists thousands of clones, 76% of them singletons. Sequenced: FFPE minimally invasive lung adenocarcinoma tissue. These receptors were collected from a person between 65 and 79 years old with lung adenocarcinoma.

This CDR3 reads CASSVGLAGSDTQYF. Written as DNA, the CDR3 is TGTGCCAGCAGCGTTGGACTAGCGGGATCAGATACGCAGTATTTT. V usage is TRBV2 and J usage is TRBJ2-3, with 12 bases lining up with TRBD2. CDR3 length equals 15 residues. The germline V gene has CDR1 SNHLY and CDR2 FYNNEI. The junction had 5 bases not matched to a gene; V was cut back by 6 bases and J by 4 bases.

V gene TRBV10-3 combines with J gene TRBJ1-3, with 7 bases identical to TRBD1. The CDR3 runs 16 residues. With V trimmed by 7 bases and J by 0 bases, 9 bases remained unmatched. Germline V gene sequence: CDR1 ENHRY, CDR2 SYGVKD. The CDR3 DNA follows: TGTGCCATCACCCGGGACAGACTCCTCTCTGGAAACACCATATATTTT. Encoded protein: CAITRDRLLSGNTIYF.

The rearrangement uses TRBV11-2 and TRBJ2-1; no firm D call. CDR1 and CDR2 from the germline V gene are SGHAT and FQNNGV. The CDR3 has 12 amino acids. With 5 bases removed from V and 3 bases from J, the gap between germline ends came to 5 bases. CDR3 residues: CASSGDYNEQFF. The CDR3 DNA reads TGTGCCAGCAGCGGGGACTACAATGAGCAGTTCTTC.

This chain joins TRBV19 and TRBJ2-1, with TRBD2 matching 12 bases. CDR3 size: 14 residues. Per the germline V gene, CDR1 is LNHDA and CDR2 is SQIVND (reference sequence). V trimming: 4 bases; J trimming: 8 bases; junction bases outside the gene matches: 3. This CDR3 is CASSTRLAGDEQFF. The DNA for the CDR3 is TGTGCCAGTAGTACCCGACTAGCGGGAGATGAGCAGTTCTTC.

The chain couples TRBV11-2 to TRBJ1-4; D is unresolved. The CDR3 has 18 amino acids. The germline CDR1 and CDR2 sequences are SGHAT and FQNNGV. V was trimmed by 2 bases and J by 4 bases, leaving 20 bases between them. In DNA form, the CDR3 reads TGTGCCAGCAGCTTATTAAGAGGATCGCTCGAATTTAATGAAAAACTGTTTTTT. It translates to CASSLLRGSLEFNEKLFF.

The V and J genes are TRBV11-2 and TRBJ2-1, with no clear D. Germline CDR1 reads SGHAT; CDR2 reads FQNNGV. Deletions cut 0 bases from V and 7 bases from J, with 4 bases between. This CDR3 has 12 residues. The CDR3: CASSLDRNEQFF. The CDR3 DNA follows: TGTGCCAGCAGCTTAGATCGGAATGAGCAGTTCTTC.

The chain links TRBV6-5 to TRBJ2-1; 12 bases map to TRBD2. The V segment lost 8 bases and the J segment 7 bases; nucleotides outside the gene matches: 6. The CDR3 spans 14 residues. Germline-derived CDR1 and CDR2 are MNHEY and SVGAGI. The DNA of the CDR3 is TGTGCCAGCGGGGGACTAGCGGGCCAAAATGAGCAGTTCTTC. This gives the protein CASGGLAGQNEQFF.

The chain carries TRBV5-1 and TRBJ1-2, with D perhaps matching TRBD1 (6 bases). The germline gives CDR1 SGHRS, CDR2 YFSETQ. With 0 bases removed from V and 4 bases from J, the gap between germline ends came to 19 bases. This CDR3 spans 17 amino acids. The CDR3 reads CASSLATGRELLYGYTF. The CDR3 DNA is TGCGCCAGCAGCTTGGCAACAGGGAGGGAACTACTCTATGGCTACACCTTC.

This sequence joins TRBV10-1 and TRBJ2-3, with 7 bases fitting TRBD2. J lost 2 bases, V lost 4 bases, and 3 bases had no gene match. Germline CDR1 reads WNHNN; CDR2 reads SYGVQD (reference sequence). The CDR3 loop spans 14 amino acids. CDR3 loop: CASSAREDTDTQYF. CDR3 nucleotide sequence: TGCGCCAGCAGTGCCCGGGAGGACACAGATACGCAGTATTTT.

V and J are TRBV5-1 and TRBJ2-3, with TRBD2 as a possible D gene (6 bases). Germline loops: CDR1 SGHRS, CDR2 YFSETQ. This CDR3 has 15 amino acids. The V end lost 0 bases, the J end lost 4 bases, and 12 bases lay between the germline ends. CDR3 region: CASSLEGRTADTQYF. The CDR3 bases are TGCGCCAGCAGCTTGGAGGGGAGGACGGCAGATACGCAGTATTTT.

The chain recombines TRBV6-5 with TRBJ2-5; a weak D match, TRBD2 (5 bases). The CDR3 is 14 residues long. Germline assignment: CDR1 MNHEY and CDR2 SVGAGI. The V and J ends lost 6 bases and 7 bases respectively, with 18 bases between them. The CDR3 coding sequence is TGTGCCAGCAGCAACCCCGCCTATCGGGGGACCCAGTACTTC. This gives the protein CASSNPAYRGTQYF.

V is TRBV6-5 and J is TRBJ2-1; tentative D call: TRBD2 (6 bases). V was clipped by 6 bases and J by 5 bases, with 11 bases between them. The germline CDR1 and CDR2 sequences are MNHEY and SVGAGI. The CDR3 consists of 13 residues. CDR3 sequence (DNA): TGTGCCAGCAGCCGATGGGGGGACAATGAGCAGTTCTTC. Its protein is CASSRWGDNEQFF.

The rearrangement joins TRBV11-3 to TRBJ2-7; 8 positions match TRBD2. This CDR3 is 15 amino acids long. The ends lost 1 base at V and 6 bases at J; junction bases unmatched: 8. Germline V gives CDR1 SGHNT, CDR2 YENEEA. DNA for the CDR3: TGTGCCAGCAGCTTAGTAGGCGGACTAGCTGGCGAGCAGTACTTC. Its translation is CASSLVGGLAGEQYF.

This clone was seen only once. CDR3 DNA sequence: TGTGCCAGCAGGTTAAATGGCCTAGCGGAGGCCTACAATGAGCAGTTCTTC. Translation: CASRLNGLAEAYNEQFF. The rearrangement uses TRBV7-8 and TRBJ2-1, with 7 bases matching TRBD2. The CDR3 runs to 17 residues. Trimming removed 6 bases from V and 2 bases from J; junction bases left unmatched: 13. Germline CDR1 reads SGHVS; CDR2 reads FQNEAQ.

This chain uses TRBV5-8 with TRBJ2-5; 7 bases fit TRBD1. The V and J ends lost 4 bases and 2 bases, in that order; junction bases with no gene match: 5. The CDR3 has 14 residues. Per the germline V gene, CDR1 is SGHTS and CDR2 is YDEGEE. The DNA for the CDR3 is TGTGCCAGCAGCCCGCAGGGACAGCAAGAGACCCAGTACTTC. This translates into CASSPQGQQETQYF.

V is TRBV4-1 and J is TRBJ2-1, with 10 bases lining up with TRBD2. The CDR3 has 18 amino acids. V lost 0 bases to trimming and J lost 6 bases; unmatched junction nucleotides: 11. Germline CDR1 and CDR2: MGHRA and YSYEKL. This chain's CDR3 is CASSQDRGAGGPGNEQFF. The CDR3, as DNA: TGCGCCAGCAGCCAAGATCGCGGAGCGGGAGGGCCCGGCAATGAGCAGTTCTTC.

The V and J genes are TRBV19 and TRBJ2-7; 13 nucleotides line up with TRBD2. CDR1 is LNHDA and CDR2 is SQIVND in the germline V gene (reference sequence). The CDR3 has 17 amino acids. The V gene end was trimmed by 6 bases and the J gene end by 3 bases; junction bases not matched to a gene: 11. Written as DNA, the CDR3 is TGTGCCAGTAGCCACCGGACTAGCGGGAGTAGGATCTACGAGCAGTACTTC. Translating gives CASSHRTSGSRIYEQYF. The full variable domain, in which reference TRBV19 and TRBJ2-7 provide the parts outside the CDR3, is DGGITQSPKYLFRKEGQNVTLSCEQNLNHDAMYWYRQDPGQGLRLIYYSQIVNDFQKGDIAEGYSVSREKKESFPLTVTSAQKNPTAFYLCASSHRTSGSRIYEQYFGPGTRLTVT.

This rearrangement joins TRBV7-3 to TRBJ2-1, with TRBD2 identical over 8 bases. The CDR3 has 15 amino acids. V dropped 5 bases and J dropped 8; count of bases not matched to a gene: 11. Germline V CDR1 and CDR2: SGHTA, FQGTGA. Here the CDR3 DNA reads TGTGCCAGCAGCACTTTTCCCGGGACTAGTGATGAGCAGTTCTTC. It codes for CASSTFPGTSDEQFF.

The CDR3 DNA follows: TGTGCCACCAGCGTATTCCGAAGCACTGAAGCTTTCTTT. Its translation is CATSVFRSTEAFF. The V gene is TRBV15, the J gene TRBJ1-1; D not resolved. Germline CDR1 LNHNV, CDR2 YYDKDF (reference sequence). Trimming cost V 5 bases and J 4 bases, with 11 bases left between them. CDR3 length equals 13 residues. Full variable domain (rest looked up from reference TRBV15 and TRBJ1-1): DAMVIQNPRYQVTQFGKPVTLSCSQTLNHNVMYWYQQKSSQAPKLLFHYYDKDFNNEADTPDNFQSRRPNTSFCFLDIRSPGLGDTAMYLCATSVFRSTEAFFGQGTRLTVV.

The chain carries TRBV7-2 and TRBJ2-1; D gene ambiguous. The CDR3 is 14 amino acids. Per germline, CDR1 SGHTA and CDR2 FQGNSA. V was cut by 0 bases and J by 4 bases, with 7 bases left in between. CDR3 amino acids: CASSLAPLYNEQFF. CDR3 nucleotide sequence: TGTGCCAGCAGCTTAGCTCCCCTTTACAATGAGCAGTTCTTC.

The chain has TRBV6-5 and TRBJ2-7, with D perhaps TRBD1 or TRBD2 (6 bases each). The V end was cut by 8 bases, the J end by 3 bases, with 14 bases between. Germline V lookup: CDR1 MNHEY, CDR2 SVGAGI. The CDR3 sequence is 13 residues long. The DNA for the CDR3 is TGTGCCAGCCAACAGGGACTCCTCTACGAGCAGTACTTC. It codes for CASQQGLLYEQYF.

The sample holds a few counts of this clone. V and J are TRBV9 and TRBJ1-1; TRBD1 is a possible D gene (6 bases). The CDR3 runs 16 residues. The germline V and J ends were trimmed by 0 bases and 0 bases, with 12 bases remaining between them. In germline, CDR1 is SGDLS, CDR2 YYNGEE. CDR3 sequence (DNA): TGTGCCAGCAGCGTAGAAGGAACAGGGCTGAACACTGAAGCTTTCTTT. Its translation is CASSVEGTGLNTEAFF. Together with reference TRBV9 and TRBJ1-1, the CDR3 gives the full variable domain: DSGVTQTPKHLITATGQRVTLRCSPRSGDLSVYWYQQSLDQGLQFLIQYYNGEERAKGNILERFSAQQFPDLHSELNLSSLELGDSALYFCASSVEGTGLNTEAFFGQGTRLTVV.

This clone occurred once. The chain employs TRBV2 and TRBJ2-3, with 12 bases matching TRBD2. The V and J ends lost 7 bases and 0 bases, in that order; junction bases with no gene match: 11. There are 18 residues in the CDR3. Germline values: CDR1 SNHLY, CDR2 FYNNEI. Here the CDR3 reads CASMVGLAGASSTDTQYF. As DNA, the CDR3 is TGTGCCAGCATGGTGGGACTAGCGGGCGCCTCTAGCACAGATACGCAGTATTTT. Full variable domain (missing parts from reference TRBV2 and TRBJ2-3): EPEVTQTPSHQVTQMGQEVILRCVPISNHLYFYWYRQILGQKVEFLVSFYNNEISEKSEIFDDQFSVERPDGSNFTLKIRSTKLEDSAMYFCASMVGLAGASSTDTQYFGPGTRLTVL.

This clone was recorded a few times. The chain combines TRBV2 with TRBJ2-2, with D perhaps TRBD1 (6 bases). CDR3 size: 19 residues. Germline CDR1 reads SNHLY; CDR2 reads FYNNEI. V lost 9 bases and J 2 bases, leaving 28 bases between the germline ends. CDR3 nucleotides: TGTGCCAGAGCAGGTCTTAGGGGAACCGGGACACCCAACACCGGGGAGCTGTTTTTT. This encodes CARAGLRGTGTPNTGELFF.